These 14 T cell receptor beta chains were all obtained from the same sample, sequenced in a study of neurological immune-mediated disorders. One entry per CDR3 protein, called by TCRdb with MiXCR from the 5' RACE reads. The table has 80,000 to 100,000 distinct CDR3 sequences, 3% to 4.5% seen once. The specimen was PBMCs. The receptors were gathered from a woman aged 45-65 years with multiple sclerosis.

This clonotype was seen repeatedly, ten times or more. This chain uses TRBV6-5 with TRBJ1-5, with TRBD1 matching over 7 bases. The CDR3 extends over 15 amino acids. Per germline, CDR1 MNHEY and CDR2 SVGAGI. Trimming cost V 6 bases and J 3 bases; bases outside gene matches: 8. The CDR3 here is CASRPTGAYNQPQHF. Here the CDR3 DNA reads TGTGCCAGCAGACCTACAGGGGCCTACAATCAGCCCCAGCATTTT.

This clonotype came up many times. V gene TRBV4-1 combines with J gene TRBJ1-5; D is ambiguous. The CDR3 covers 16 residues. Deletions cut 0 bases from V and 7 bases from J, with 16 bases between. In germline, CDR1 is MGHRA, CDR2 YSYEKL. In DNA form, the CDR3 reads TGCGCCAGCAGCCAAGAATCAGCAGTGGTAGGGCAGCCCCAGCATTTT. Encoded protein: CASSQESAVVGQPQHF.

There are many counts of this clonotype. V and J are TRBV11-1 and TRBJ2-1; TRBD2 might be the D (5 bases). The V gene's germline CDR1 is SGHAT and CDR2 FQDESV (reference sequence). The CDR3 contains 13 residues. Trimming took off 5 bases at V and 10 bases at J, with 15 bases between the two ends. The CDR3 nucleotides read TGTGCCAGCAGCCCACTTGGGCTAGCCGAGCAGTTCTTC. This codes for CASSPLGLAEQFF.

This clonotype has at least ten counts. The rearrangement links TRBV4-3 to TRBJ2-3; weak D call: TRBD1 (6 bases). The CDR3 covers 16 residues. Trimming took off 4 bases at V and 0 bases at J, with 14 bases between the two ends. Germline CDR1 LGHNA, CDR2 YSLEER. The CDR3 sequence: CASSPGAGTSTDTQYF. The CDR3 DNA follows: TGCGCCAGCAGCCCCGGGGCAGGGACAAGCACAGATACGCAGTATTTT.

This clonotype was detected ten times or more. The chain joins TRBV15 to TRBJ1-3; 8 bases line up with TRBD1. Germline CDR1 and CDR2: LNHNV and YYDKDF (reference sequence). The CDR3 contains 14 residues. The junction had 7 bases not matched to a gene; V was cut back by 6 bases and J by 6 bases. The CDR3 DNA sequence: TGTGCCACCAGACTCGACAGGGGTTCAAACACCATATATTTT. It codes for CATRLDRGSNTIYF.

This clonotype was seen repeatedly, ten times or more. This chain joins TRBV5-1 and TRBJ1-1; D remains unclear. Trimming stripped 0 bases from V and 1 base from J, with 10 bases between. Looked up from germline, CDR1 is SGHRS and CDR2 is YFSETQ. The CDR3 is 15 residues long. The CDR3 loop is CASSLGYLGNTEAFF. The CDR3 DNA sequence: TGCGCCAGCAGCTTGGGATATCTAGGGAACACTGAAGCTTTCTTT.

There are many counts of this clonotype. This chain uses TRBV5-6 with TRBJ1-1; D perhaps matches TRBD1 (5 bases). The CDR3 sequence is 17 residues long. The germline gives CDR1 SGHDT, CDR2 YYEEEE. The ends were cut back, 0 bases at V and 5 bases at J, with 20 bases in the middle. The CDR3 reads CASSLGLGPKGHTEAFF. CDR3 in DNA: TGTGCCAGCAGCTTGGGGTTGGGACCAAAGGGGCATACTGAAGCTTTCTTT.

This clonotype was detected ten times or more. V is TRBV7-2 and J is TRBJ1-1, with a possible D match to TRBD1 (6 bases). The V gene lost 3 bases and the J gene lost 1 base, with 12 bases spanning the gap. Germline loops: CDR1 SGHTA, CDR2 FQGNSA. The CDR3 totals 15 residues. CDR3 bases: TGTGCCAGCAGCTTCATCCGGGACAAGAACACTGAAGCTTTCTTT. It encodes CASSFIRDKNTEAFF.

This clonotype was seen many times. The V gene is TRBV5-1, the J gene TRBJ2-3; 7 bases line up with TRBD2. The germline V gene has CDR1 SGHRS and CDR2 YFSETQ. Trimming at V came to 0 bases and at J to 2 bases, leaving 9 bases not matched to a gene. The CDR3 sequence is 17 residues long. The CDR3 spells CASSLGQLGGNTDTQYF. In DNA form, the CDR3 reads TGCGCCAGCAGCTTGGGACAGCTGGGGGGGAACACAGATACGCAGTATTTT.

This clonotype was counted ten times or more. The chain has TRBV10-3 and TRBJ2-3, with 8 nucleotides matching TRBD1. Germline-derived CDR1 and CDR2 are ENHRY and SYGVKD. The J segment lost 3 bases and the V segment lost 6 bases, leaving 8 bases of the junction unmatched. The CDR3 extends over 15 amino acids. DNA for the CDR3: TGTGCCATCAGGACGGACAGGGTGGATACAGATACGCAGTATTTT. Protein product: CAIRTDRVDTDTQYF.

This clonotype was observed many times. The V gene is TRBV5-1, the J gene TRBJ1-4, with D tentatively TRBD1 (5 bases). The V end was cut by 2 bases, the J end by 5 bases, with 13 bases between. The CDR3 is 15 amino acids. Germline CDR1 reads SGHRS; CDR2 reads YFSETQ. The CDR3 is CASSFGQGSNEKLFF. The CDR3 bases are TGCGCCAGCAGCTTCGGGCAGGGCTCGAATGAAAAACTGTTTTTT. Filled out from reference TRBV5-1 and TRBJ1-4, the complete variable domain reads KAGVTQTPRYLIKTRGQQVTLSCSPISGHRSVSWYQQTPGQGLQFLFEYFSETQRNKGNFPGRFSGRQFSNSRSEMNVSTLELGDSALYLCASSFGQGSNEKLFFGSGTQLSVL.

This clonotype was found many times. The chain joins TRBV7-9 to TRBJ1-2; a possible D gene is TRBD1 (6 bases). The CDR3 has 16 amino acids. Looked up from germline, CDR1 is SEHNR and CDR2 is FQNEAQ (reference sequence). V was shortened by 5 bases and J by 4 bases, with 20 bases between the two germline ends. The CDR3 loop is CASSTPRGIAIYGYTF. The CDR3 DNA follows: TGTGCCAGCAGCACACCTAGGGGGATAGCAATCTATGGCTACACCTTC.

This clonotype was seen ten or more times. The genes are TRBV12-3 or TRBV12-4 and TRBJ2-4, with D possibly matching TRBD1 (6 bases). Trimming cost V 3 bases and J 5 bases, with 14 bases left between them. The CDR3 contains 15 residues. CDR3 nucleotide sequence: TGTGCCAGCAGTTTTGGGGGCCACCCCCAAAACATTCAGTACTTC. Translating gives CASSFGGHPQNIQYF.

This clonotype occurred many times. The V gene is TRBV20-1, the J gene TRBJ1-2, with D perhaps matching TRBD1 (5 bases). The V and J ends lost 6 bases and 4 bases respectively, with 18 bases between them. CDR3 size: 14 residues. CDR1 is DFQATT and CDR2 is SNEGSKA in the germline V gene (reference sequence). CDR3 protein: CSAAPSGLTYGYTF. CDR3 sequence (DNA): TGCAGTGCAGCTCCCTCAGGGCTGACCTATGGCTACACCTTC.